A selection of T cell receptor beta chains follows, all from one sample in a study of blood T cells in healthy people across ages. TCRdb redid the calling of the 5' RACE reads with MiXCR, one entry per CDR3 protein. The table has 1,500,000 or so distinct CDR3 sequences, 35% to 45% seen once. Input material: blood. These TCRs come from a woman between 18 and 30 years old in good health. CDR3s include the opening cysteine and the closing phenylalanine or tryptophan. The order of the fields is J gene, D gene, V gene, clone size, CDR3 DNA, CDR3 protein. D genes are given only for firm matches. A row's size may be missing; if present it is once, few, many or a size class.

J: TRBJ1-1; D: .; V: TRBV29-1; size: .; DNA: TGCAGCGTTTTATCGACTACAGGGATCCGCACTGAAGCTTTCTTT; CDR3: CSVLSTTGIRTEAFF
J: TRBJ2-1; D: TRBD2; V: TRBV5-1; size: .; DNA: TGCGCCAGCAGCTTGGTAGCGGGGGGCCAAGGGGAAGAGCAGTTCTTC; CDR3: CASSLVAGGQGEEQFF
J: TRBJ2-5; D: .; V: TRBV7-2; size: .; DNA: TGTGCCAGCAGTCCGGCGCATGAGACCCAGTACTTC; CDR3: CASSPAHETQYF
J: TRBJ1-6; D: .; V: TRBV5-5; size: .; DNA: TGTGCCAGCAGCTTGGGAGGGGCAAATAATTCACCCCTCCACTTT; CDR3: CASSLGGANNSPLHF
J: TRBJ1-5; D: .; V: TRBV20-1; size: few; DNA: TGCAGTGCTAGGATACAGGGTGTCAGCAATCAGCCCCAGCATTTT; CDR3: CSARIQGVSNQPQHF
J: TRBJ2-7; D: .; V: TRBV6-5; size: .; DNA: TGTGCCAGCAGTTCTAGACTTATCCCCTACGAGCAGTACTTC; CDR3: CASSSRLIPYEQYF
J: TRBJ2-7; D: TRBD1; V: TRBV9; size: .; DNA: TGTGCCAGCAGCGCCACCGGGACAGGGACTGACGAGCAGTACTTC; CDR3: CASSATGTGTDEQYF
J: TRBJ2-5; D: TRBD2; V: TRBV20-1; size: .; DNA: TGCAGTGCTAGAGATAGGGGTCGGGGGGGACTTCAGAGGACCCAGTACTTC; CDR3: CSARDRGRGGLQRTQYF
J: TRBJ1-2; D: .; V: TRBV4-1; size: few; DNA: TGCGCCAGCAGCCGGGTAATAGGGACGGCCTATGGCTACACCTTC; CDR3: CASSRVIGTAYGYTF
J: TRBJ1-5; D: TRBD1; V: TRBV4-3; size: .; DNA: TGCGCCAGCAGCTATAACAGGGGCGGCAATCAGCCCCAGCATTTT; CDR3: CASSYNRGGNQPQHF
J: TRBJ2-1; D: .; V: TRBV3-1; size: .; DNA: TGTGCCAGCAGCCGGACTAACTCCTACAATGAGCAGTTCTTC; CDR3: CASSRTNSYNEQFF
J: TRBJ2-7; D: .; V: TRBV27; size: .; DNA: TGTGCCAGCAGTGCTACAGGAGGAAGAACCTACGAGCAGTACTTC; CDR3: CASSATGGRTYEQYF